This TCR beta chain was documented in a study of blood T cell repertoires in COVID-19. Study-level background: Sites across the United States, Italy and Spain contributed samples from acute and convalescent COVID-19.

Seattle patients were enrolled while actively infected and followed longitudinally. V was shortened by 5 bases and J by 6 bases, with 14 bases between the two germline ends. The CDR3 consists of 14 residues. The germline CDR1 and CDR2 sequences are SGHVS and FNYEAQ. Authors' processing steps: The assay estimated nucleated cells by amplifying reference gene primers. The data were produced by immunoSEQ multiplex PCR, yet TCRdb's version contains in-frame clones alone and is incomplete. V, J and clone size are taken as reported in that table, and D and trimming were inferred from the DNA itself. Here the sample spans almost 350,000 clones, roughly nine tenths being singletons. The table lists this clone with a count of one.

The J gene is TRBJ2-1, the V gene TRBV7-6; perhaps TRBD2 as D (6 bases). The sequenced material came from peripheral blood. The clonotype originates from a woman aged 55-69 years with COVID-19, enrolled during active disease. As DNA, the CDR3 is TGTGCCAGCAGCCGGAACGAGGGAGGCAATGAGCAGTTCTTC. It translates to CASSRNEGGNEQFF.